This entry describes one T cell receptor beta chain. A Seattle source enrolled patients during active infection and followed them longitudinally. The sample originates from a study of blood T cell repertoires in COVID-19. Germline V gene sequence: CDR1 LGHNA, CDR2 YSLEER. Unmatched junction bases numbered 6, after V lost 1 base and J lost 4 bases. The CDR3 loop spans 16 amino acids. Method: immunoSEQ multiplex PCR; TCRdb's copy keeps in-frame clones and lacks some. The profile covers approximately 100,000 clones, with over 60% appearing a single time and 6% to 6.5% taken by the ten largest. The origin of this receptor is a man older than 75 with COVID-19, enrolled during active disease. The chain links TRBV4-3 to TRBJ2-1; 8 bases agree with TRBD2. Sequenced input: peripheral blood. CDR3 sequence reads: CASSQVGSSGYNEQFF. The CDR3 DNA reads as TGCGCCAGCAGCCAAGTAGGATCTAGCGGGTACAATGAGCAGTTCTTC.